A single sample gave rise to the 15 T cell receptor beta chains below, sequenced in a study of identical twins. TCRdb fed the 5' RACE reads into MiXCR, producing one record per CDR3 protein. The sample includes some 320,000 distinct CDR3 sequences, about 12% seen only once; the top ten take just over 7%. These data were likewise used in another study, on yellow fever vaccine responses in identical twins.

The sequenced material came from CD8+ T cells sorted from blood. All receptors derive from a woman between 18 and 29 years old in good health.

This chain uses TRBV20-1 with TRBJ2-5; D might be TRBD1 (6 bases). The CDR3 is made up of 15 amino acids. The ends were cut back, 0 bases at V and 5 bases at J, with 16 bases in the middle. Germline V gives CDR1 DFQATT, CDR2 SNEGSKA (reference sequence). The CDR3 reads CSARDYTGPGETQYF. CDR3 in DNA: TGCAGTGCTAGAGATTATACAGGGCCAGGGGAGACCCAGTACTTC.

This clonotype showed up just a few times. The chain employs TRBV27 and TRBJ2-2, with D hard to call. V lost 5 bases and J lost 1, with 5 bases in between. Germline CDR1 is MNHEY and CDR2 is SMNVEV (reference sequence). CDR3 length equals 13 residues. This CDR3 is CASSRRNTGELFF. As DNA, the CDR3 is TGTGCCAGCAGTCGGCGGAACACCGGGGAGCTGTTTTTT.

This clonotype was seen at least ten times. The V gene is TRBV5-1, the J gene TRBJ2-2, with 7 bases aligning to TRBD1. This CDR3 is 16 amino acids long. In germline, CDR1 is SGHRS, CDR2 YFSETQ. The V gene end was trimmed by 3 bases and the J gene end by 0 bases; junction bases not matched to a gene: 5. CDR3 DNA sequence: TGCGCCAGCAGCTATCCCACAGGGGCGAACACCGGGGAGCTGTTTTTT. This encodes CASSYPTGANTGELFF.

The rearrangement joins TRBV11-2 to TRBJ2-3; 7 nucleotides align to TRBD1. The CDR3 length is 12 residues. J was trimmed by 7 bases and V by 5 bases; bases with no gene match: 3. Germline-derived CDR1 and CDR2 are SGHAT and FQNNGV. This CDR3 is CASSPGQNTQYF. DNA for the CDR3: TGTGCCAGCAGCCCGGGACAGAATACGCAGTATTTT.

This clonotype was seen at least ten times. The gene calls are TRBV2 and TRBJ2-7; 8 bases line up with TRBD1. Germline V gene lookup returns CDR1 SNHLY and CDR2 FYNNEI. The V and J ends lost 1 base and 5 bases, in that order; junction bases with no gene match: 7. CDR3 length equals 15 residues. CDR3 DNA sequence: TGTGCCAGCAGTGAAGTTTGGGACAGGAATGACGAGCAGTACTTC. Translated, it gives CASSEVWDRNDEQYF.

This clonotype has only a few counts. The genes are TRBV9 and TRBJ1-2; the match to TRBD1 covers 10 bases. V was clipped by 4 bases and J by 0 bases; unmatched bases: 9. Germline lookup yields CDR1 SGDLS and CDR2 YYNGEE. The CDR3 covers 17 residues. The CDR3 region is CASSPRTGGAPNYGYTF. The DNA of the CDR3 is TGTGCCAGCAGCCCGCGGACAGGGGGAGCCCCTAACTATGGCTACACCTTC.

This clonotype came up many times. In DNA, the CDR3 is TGTGCCAGCAGCGGGATCCGGGACTACCGCCTCGATGAGCAGTTCTTC. It codes for CASSGIRDYRLDEQFF. This rearrangement joins TRBV5-5 to TRBJ2-1, with 7 bases matching TRBD2. J gave up 8 bases and V 4 bases, and 15 bases lay outside the gene matches. Germline CDR1 is SGHKS and CDR2 is YYEKEE (reference sequence). The CDR3 covers 16 residues.

This clonotype was detected only a few times. This chain links TRBV6-5 with TRBJ2-7; 9 positions match TRBD1. J gave up 3 bases and V 2 bases, and 2 bases lay outside the gene matches. CDR3 size: 14 residues. Germline CDR1 and CDR2: MNHEY and SVGAGI. The CDR3 sequence: CASSYGTGNYEQYF. The CDR3 DNA follows: TGTGCCAGCAGTTACGGGACAGGGAACTACGAGCAGTACTTC.

This clonotype showed up many times. The rearrangement joins TRBV9 to TRBJ2-3, with 14 bases that match TRBD2. CDR3 length: 17 residues. V gave up 3 bases and J gave up 5 bases; unmatched junction bases: 8. Germline loops: CDR1 SGDLS, CDR2 YYNGEE. CDR3 region: CASSDWTSGRSQDTQYF. CDR3 coding DNA: TGTGCCAGCAGCGACTGGACTAGCGGGAGGAGTCAAGATACGCAGTATTTT.

The chain couples TRBV10-1 to TRBJ2-5; 8 bases align to TRBD2. The germline V gene encodes CDR1 WNHNN and CDR2 SYGVQD (reference sequence). The CDR3 contains 14 residues. V was clipped by 7 bases and J by 5 bases; unmatched bases: 9. The CDR3 DNA follows: TGCGCCAGCACCCGCGGACTAGCAGGGGAGACCCAGTACTTC. It encodes CASTRGLAGETQYF.

CDR3 residues: CASSQDRVYSTDTQYF. The CDR3, as DNA: TGCGCCAGCAGCCAAGACCGAGTCTATAGCACAGATACGCAGTATTTT. This chain uses TRBV4-1 with TRBJ2-3; D call uncertain. Germline values: CDR1 MGHRA, CDR2 YSYEKL. This CDR3 is built from 16 residues. V lost 0 bases and J lost 0, with 10 bases in between.

CDR3: CASIHSGTSDEQYF. CDR3 coding DNA: TGTGCCAGCATCCATAGTGGGACTAGCGACGAGCAGTACTTC. The chain combines TRBV11-2 with TRBJ2-7, with 10 nucleotides matching TRBD2. Germline V CDR1 and CDR2: SGHAT, FQNNGV. The trim removed 7 bases at V and 5 bases at J, leaving 8 bases unmatched. CDR3 length: 14 amino acids.

The chain carries TRBV7-6 and TRBJ2-3; no firm D call. The CDR3 is 13 amino acids. V lost 4 bases and J lost 4, with 9 bases in between. Germline CDR1 is SGHVS and CDR2 is FNYEAQ. The CDR3 spells CASSSGIADTQYF. The CDR3 DNA reads TGTGCCAGCAGCTCCGGAATTGCAGATACGCAGTATTTT.

Comment on this clonotype: This may stem from a read error, because a much larger clone lies one nucleotide away. The chain is built from TRBV7-9 and TRBJ2-4; 9 bases match TRBD1. Germline V lookup: CDR1 SEHNR, CDR2 FQNEAQ (reference sequence). The V segment lost 7 bases and the J segment 8 bases; nucleotides outside the gene matches: 12. The CDR3 loop spans 15 amino acids. CDR3 loop: CASNLAGTGWDIQYF. CDR3 DNA: TGTGCCAGCAACCTCGCCGGGACAGGGTGGGACATTCAGTACTTC.

The V call is TRBV20-1, the J call TRBJ2-7; D uncertain. V gave up 6 bases and J gave up 5 bases, with 11 bases separating them. CDR3 length equals 11 residues. Germline V gives CDR1 DFQATT, CDR2 SNEGSKA (reference sequence). The CDR3 DNA follows: TGCAGTGCGGAAGTTGGGAACGAGCAGTACGTC. This gives the protein CSAEVGNEQYV.